The sequence of this TCR beta chain was determined in a study of blood T cells in healthy people across ages. The CDR3 covers 14 residues. Germline lookup yields CDR1 LGHDT and CDR2 YNNKEL (reference sequence). V was pared by 4 bases and J by 4 bases, with 12 bases between. As to this clonotype: Its antigen is unknown.

Overall study results and limits: Estimates based on one million T cells were treated as lower bounds. Unknown CMV status may confound age-related changes in expanded clones. A strong correlation between TCR beta diversity and naive T cell percentage was seen.

Then a second PCR, running roughly 7 to 11 cycles, was carried out with a sample-barcoded 5' primer and a J-beta primer mix. Every molecule of cDNA carried a tag from a template-switch adaptor with 12 random nucleotides. Via MiXCR, TCRdb re-called the 5' RACE reads, giving one row per CDR3 protein. The sample has just over 800,000 distinct CDR3 sequences, around 62% seen once; the top ten hold about a quarter. The TCR originated in a man younger than 40 in good health. Specimen: blood. The chain uses TRBV3-1 and TRBJ2-3; D is undetermined. The CDR3 bases are TGTGCCAGCAGCCCCTATGGTAGGGCAGATACGCAGTATTTT. Protein sequence: CASSPYGRADTQYF.